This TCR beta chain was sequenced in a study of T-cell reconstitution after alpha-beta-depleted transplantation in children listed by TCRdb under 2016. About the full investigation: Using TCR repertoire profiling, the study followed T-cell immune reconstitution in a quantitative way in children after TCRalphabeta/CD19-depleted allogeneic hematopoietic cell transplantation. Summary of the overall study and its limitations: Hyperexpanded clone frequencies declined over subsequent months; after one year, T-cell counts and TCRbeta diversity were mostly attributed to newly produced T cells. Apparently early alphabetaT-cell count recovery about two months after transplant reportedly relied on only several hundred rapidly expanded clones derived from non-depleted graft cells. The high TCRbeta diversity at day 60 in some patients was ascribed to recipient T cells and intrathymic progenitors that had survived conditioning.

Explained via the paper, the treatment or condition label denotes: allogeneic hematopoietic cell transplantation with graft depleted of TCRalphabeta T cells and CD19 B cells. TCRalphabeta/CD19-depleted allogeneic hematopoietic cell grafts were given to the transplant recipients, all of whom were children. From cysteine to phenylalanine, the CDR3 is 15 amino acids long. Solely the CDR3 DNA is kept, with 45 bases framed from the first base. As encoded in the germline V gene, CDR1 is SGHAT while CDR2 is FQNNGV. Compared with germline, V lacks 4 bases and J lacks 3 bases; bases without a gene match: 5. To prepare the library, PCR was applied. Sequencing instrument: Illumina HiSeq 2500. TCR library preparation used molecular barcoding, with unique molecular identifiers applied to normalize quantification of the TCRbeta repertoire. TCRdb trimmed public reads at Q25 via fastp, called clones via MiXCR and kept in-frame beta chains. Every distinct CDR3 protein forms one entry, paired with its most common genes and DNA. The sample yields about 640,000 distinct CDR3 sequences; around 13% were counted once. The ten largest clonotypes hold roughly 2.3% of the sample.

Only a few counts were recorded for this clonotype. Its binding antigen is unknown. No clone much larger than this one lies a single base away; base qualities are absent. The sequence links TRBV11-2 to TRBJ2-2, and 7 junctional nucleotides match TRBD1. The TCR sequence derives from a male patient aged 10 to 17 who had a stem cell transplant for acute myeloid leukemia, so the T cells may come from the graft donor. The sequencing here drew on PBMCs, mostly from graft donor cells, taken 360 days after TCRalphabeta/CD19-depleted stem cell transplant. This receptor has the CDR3 CASSSIRGYTGELFF. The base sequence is TGTGCCAGCAGCTCTATCAGGGGGTACACCGGGGAGCTGTTTTTT.